This T cell receptor beta chain originates from a study of blood T cells in healthy people across ages. Study observations and caveats: TCR beta diversity, measured per million T cells, fell in a roughly linear way with age.

Trimming pared 3 bases from V and 1 base from J, leaving 16 bases between. The germline V gene encodes CDR1 KGHSH and CDR2 LQKENI. The CDR3 length is 16 residues. In regard to this clonotype: Its target is not known.

It was with a sample-barcoded 5' primer and a J-beta primer mix that a second PCR of about 7 to 12 cycles was run. The authors tagged each cDNA molecule using a template-switch adaptor with 12 random nucleotides. MiXCR, applied by TCRdb to the 5' RACE reads, yields one record per CDR3 protein. The repertoire holds fewer than 600,000 distinct CDR3 sequences, with 25% to 35% as singletons. These sequences were also reported in another study, on T cells of mothers and their children. Per that paper: Per mother, over 9 million TCR beta CDR3 reads were obtained; per child, about 3 million.

This sequence was found in a boy aged 2-9 years in good health. Input material: blood. This chain uses TRBV18 with TRBJ2-7; D may be TRBD1 (7 bases). The CDR3 sequence: CASSPRQQGTSYEQYF. The CDR3 DNA sequence: TGTGCCAGCTCACCCCGTCAACAGGGGACTTCCTACGAGCAGTACTTC.